Listed below are T cell receptor beta chains from one sample, sequenced in a study of blood T cell repertoires in COVID-19. Some clones are missing from TCRdb's copy, which holds only in-frame ones; the method was immunoSEQ multiplex PCR. The sample includes about 260,000 clones, approximately 86% seen only once; the top ten take roughly 9.8%. Sample: peripheral blood. These receptors were collected from a man aged 40-49 years who had recovered from COVID-19. The CDR3 runs from the conserved cysteine through the conserved F or W. A D gene is named only where the DNA matches it firmly. Expanded clones get a size class; other rows say once, few or many, or leave the size out.

abundance,j_gene,v_gene,d_gene,CDR3nt,CDR3aa
many,TRBJ1-5,TRBV29-1,-,TGCAGCGTTGCCGGGACTGTAGGCCAGCATTTT,CSVAGTVGQHF
-,TRBJ1-2,TRBV3-1/TRBV3-2,-,TGTGCCAGCAGCCAAGTTACGGTAGGAGGGGACTATGGCTACACCTTC,CASSQVTVGGDYGYTF
-,TRBJ2-7,TRBV19,TRBD1,TGTGCCAGCTCCACGGGACAGGGCTCCTACGAGCAGTACTTC,CASSTGQGSYEQYF
few,TRBJ1-6,TRBV5-1,TRBD1,TGCGCCAGCAGCCCCGGGACAGGCCAACTTAATTCACCCCTCCACTTT,CASSPGTGQLNSPLHF
-,TRBJ1-5,TRBV12-3/TRBV12-4,-,TGTGCCAGCAGTTCCATGGGGGGGCAGCCCCAGCATTTT,CASSSMGGQPQHF
-,TRBJ2-7,TRBV13,TRBD2,TGTGCCAGCAGCACAGCTAGCGGGGGGTTCTACGAGCAGTACTTC,CASSTASGGFYEQYF
-,TRBJ2-3,TRBV5-6,TRBD2,TGTGCCAGCAGGGGTCTGGCGGGGGGACGCACAGATACGCAGTATTTT,CASRGLAGGRTDTQYF
-,TRBJ1-6,TRBV30,TRBD1,TGTGCCTGGAGCCTCGACAGGGTACGATCACCCCTCCACTTT,CAWSLDRVRSPLHF
-,TRBJ1-1,TRBV5-6,-,TGTGCCAGCAGCTTATACAAGAACACTGAAGCTTTCTTT,CASSLYKNTEAFF
-,TRBJ2-2,TRBV14,TRBD2,TGTGCCAGCAGCCAACTAGCGGGAGGTGCCGGGGAGCTGTTTTTT,CASSQLAGGAGELFF
-,TRBJ1-6,TRBV3-1/TRBV3-2,TRBD1,TGTGCCAGCACAGACAGGGGTCGTTCACCCCTCCACTTT,CASTDRGRSPLHF
-,TRBJ1-5,TRBV7-2,TRBD1,TGTGCCAGCAGGTCCGGACAGGCCTTCAATCAGCCCCAGCATTTT,CASRSGQAFNQPQHF
-,TRBJ1-4,TRBV19,TRBD1,TGTGCCAGTAGTACTCAGGGGGCCGGATTCTGGGGAAAACTGTTTTTT,CASSTQGAGFWGKLFF
-,TRBJ2-3,TRBV4-2,TRBD2,TGTGCCAGCAGCCAAGAACTAGCGGGGGGCCTTAGCACAGATACGCAGTATTTT,CASSQELAGGLSTDTQYF
-,TRBJ1-2,TRBV18,TRBD1,TGTGCCAGCTCACAAGGGGGCCTTTTGGGTGGCTACACCTTC,CASSQGGLLGGYTF
-,TRBJ1-1,TRBV6-5,TRBD1,TGTGCCGGGGGACAGGATTTGAACACTGAAGCTTTCTTT,CAGGQDLNTEAFF
-,TRBJ2-2,TRBV6-6,-,TGTGCCAGCAGTCCCTCGTCTCGGGTTACTGGGGAGCTGTTTTTT,CASSPSSRVTGELFF
-,TRBJ2-3,TRBV15,TRBD2,TGTGCCACCAGCAGAGGTCCAGCGGGAGAGGCAGATACGCAGTATTTT,CATSRGPAGEADTQYF
-,TRBJ2-5,TRBV30,TRBD2,TGTGCCTGGAGCTCTAGCGGGAGGCACCAAGAGACCCAGTACTTC,CAWSSSGRHQETQYF
-,TRBJ2-1,TRBV5-1,TRBD1,TGCGCCAGCAGACAGGACAGGGCTTATAATGAGCAGTTCTTC,CASRQDRAYNEQFF
-,TRBJ2-3,TRBV14,-,TGTGCCAGCAGCCAAGACGTTGCGGTTCGATACACAGATACGCAGTATTTT,CASSQDVAVRYTDTQYF
-,TRBJ2-3,TRBV5-1,-,TGCGCCAGCAGCGGAAGGGGCAGCAGAGCTAGCACAGATACGCAGTATTTT,CASSGRGSRASTDTQYF
-,TRBJ2-3,TRBV5-5,-,TGTGCCAGCAGCCCGTCAGGGGGCACAGATACGCAGTATTTT,CASSPSGGTDTQYF
-,TRBJ1-3,TRBV19,-,TGTGCCAGTAGTAAGACGACCGCTAGCTCTGGAAACACCATATATTTT,CASSKTTASSGNTIYF
-,TRBJ1-2,TRBV19,-,TGTGCCAGTAGTATAGACCGCCTAGAGGGCTACACCTTC,CASSIDRLEGYTF
-,TRBJ2-1,TRBV5-1,-,TGCGCCAGCGGATGGGGGCCGGGAACCTACAATGAGCAGTTCTTC,CASGWGPGTYNEQFF
-,TRBJ2-4,TRBV11-2,-,TGTGCCAGCAGCCATCAGGACTCCCGAGACATTCAGTACTTC,CASSHQDSRDIQYF
-,TRBJ2-6,TRBV5-5,-,TGTGCCACCCGGGAGTCTGGGGCCAACGTCCTGACTTTC,CATRESGANVLTF
-,TRBJ2-3,TRBV13,-,TGTGCCAGCGGGAGGGATACGCAGTATTTT,CASGRDTQYF
-,TRBJ1-2,TRBV5-1,TRBD1,TGCGCCAGCAGCTTGGTAGGGACAGTTGGTGGTGGCTACACCTTC,CASSLVGTVGGGYTF
-,TRBJ2-4,TRBV5-6,TRBD1,TGTGCCAGCAGCTTGGTCGGACAGGGGACAGGAAACATTCAGTACTTC,CASSLVGQGTGNIQYF
-,TRBJ1-3,TRBV7-9,-,TGTGCCAGCAGCTTATCCCTTAACACAGGGCCCTCTGGAAACACCATATATTTT,CASSLSLNTGPSGNTIYF
-,TRBJ2-3,TRBV3-1/TRBV3-2,-,TGTGCCAGCAGCCAAGGGCTCGCGCGGGATACCGGAGATACGCAGTATTTT,CASSQGLARDTGDTQYF
-,TRBJ1-2,TRBV2,-,TGTGCCAAGCGAGAGGACACGGGGGGTTCTGGAGGCTACACCTTC,CAKREDTGGSGGYTF
-,TRBJ2-3,TRBV10-1,TRBD2,TGCGCCAGCAGCCAACCGGGGCGGGGGGATGTAACGCAGTATTTT,CASSQPGRGDVTQYF
few,TRBJ1-5,TRBV4-1,TRBD1,TGCGCCAGCAGCCAAGTAGGACAGGGGAATCAGCCCCAGCATTTT,CASSQVGQGNQPQHF
-,TRBJ2-5,TRBV6-2/TRBV6-3,TRBD2,TGTGCCAGCAGTTACTCGAGAAACCCCAGCCGAAGGCGGGGGGCCCAAGAGACCCAGTACTTC,CASSYSRNPSRRRGAQETQYF
-,TRBJ1-1,TRBV6-5,TRBD1,TGTGCCAGCAGTTGGTCGACAGGGGGGAACACTGAAGCTTTCTTT,CASSWSTGGNTEAFF
-,TRBJ2-7,TRBV7-2,TRBD2,TGTGCCAGCAGCTTATTACTAGCGGGGGGGATCTACGAGCAGTACTTC,CASSLLLAGGIYEQYF
few,TRBJ2-6,TRBV27,-,TGTGCCAGCAGTTTGACCAGGATGGCGCTTCGAACTGGGGCCAACGTCCTGACTTTC,CASSLTRMALRTGANVLTF
-,TRBJ1-2,TRBV6-5,-,TGTGCCAGCAGGCTGGACAATTGGGCTACCTATGGCTACACCTTC,CASRLDNWATYGYTF
few,TRBJ1-1,TRBV11-2,-,TGTGCCAGCAGCATAAACACTGAAGCTTTCTTT,CASSINTEAFF
-,TRBJ1-4,TRBV2,-,TGTGCCAGCCTAAGGCGGGGGGCAGGTGAAAAACTGTTTTTT,CASLRRGAGEKLFF
-,TRBJ1-6,TRBV7-9,-,TGTGCCAGCAGCCCCGAGGGAGGGGGGGTCCAGGGCTCACCCCTCCACTTT,CASSPEGGGVQGSPLHF
-,TRBJ2-7,TRBV11-2,TRBD2,TGTGCCAGCAGCCTCCGACTAGCAGAGTACGAGCAGTACTTC,CASSLRLAEYEQYF
-,TRBJ2-3,TRBV5-1,-,TGCGCCAGCAGCTGGAGGGCGGGGTACACAGATACGCAGTATTTT,CASSWRAGYTDTQYF
-,TRBJ2-2,TRBV3-1/TRBV3-2,-,TGTGCCAGCAGCCAATACGCAGTTACCGGGGAGCTGTTTTTT,CASSQYAVTGELFF
-,TRBJ2-7,TRBV4-1,TRBD1,TGCGCCAGCAGCCAAGGGGACAGGCTCTCCTACGAGCAGTACTTC,CASSQGDRLSYEQYF
-,TRBJ2-3,TRBV7-8,TRBD1,TGTGCCAGCAGCCTTCAGGTCTCAGGGGGTCGGACAGATACGCAGTATTTT,CASSLQVSGGRTDTQYF